The present T cell receptor beta chain was sequenced within a study of cytomegalovirus exposure and HLA in healthy donors. Study outcomes and limitations: Rare TCR sequences predominated, though certain public TCRs were found in many donors. TCR clusters originating in the first cohort tended to co-occur in the 110 or so validation repertoires, according to a later analysis. The authors enumerated over 150 TCR beta chains as linked to cytomegalovirus.

Profiled with immunoSEQ multiplex PCR; TCRdb holds only in-frame clones, not every one. This repertoire shows roughly 220,000 clones, about 89% found once; its top ten account for 0.8% to 1.2%. This CDR3 has 17 amino acids. Germline CDR1 LNHDA, CDR2 SQIVND (reference sequence). V lost 5 bases, J lost 7 bases, and 11 bases stayed unmatched. Only one count was recorded for this clone. Its matching antigen is unknown. While the first cohort had over 650 subjects, the donors belonged to the separate validation cohort of about 120 subjects. The sequenced sample consisted of PBMCs. The gene calls are TRBV19 and TRBJ2-2; TRBD2 matches at 12 bases. This clonotype was obtained from a young woman in good health and CMV-seronegative. In nucleotides, the CDR3 is TGTGCCAGTAGTCCCCGCCTAGCGGGAGGGCCGGGCGGGGAGCTGTTTTTT. Translation: CASSPRLAGGPGGELFF.